This T cell receptor (beta chain) was obtained from a study of blood T cells in healthy people across ages. Study-wide results and caveats: Diversity of TCR beta correlated strongly with naive T cell percentage.

There are a few counts of this clonotype. What it binds is not known. Investigators took around 10 milliliters of peripheral blood from every donor. Extraction of total RNA produced a minimum of 5 micrograms from each sample. The CDR3 runs 13 residues. With 5 bases clipped from V and 7 bases from J, the junction kept 7 bases outside the gene matches. CDR1 is LNHDA, CDR2 SQIVND, per germline (reference sequence). Using a J-beta primer mix together with a sample-barcoded 5' primer, a second PCR was run for about 7 to 12 cycles. A minimum of 2.5 million CDR3-containing paired-end reads was obtained for each sample. One entry per CDR3 protein, called by TCRdb with MiXCR from the 5' RACE reads. This table has roughly 1.9 million distinct CDR3 sequences, about 39% appearing once.

The V call is TRBV19, the J call TRBJ1-1; 7 bases match TRBD1. The sequenced sample was blood. This TCR derives from a human donor in good health. CDR3 in DNA: TGTGCCAGTAGTTATGGGACAGAAATTGAAGCTTTCTTT. This encodes CASSYGTEIEAFF.